One and the same sample provided the 18 T cell receptor beta chains below, sequenced in a study of blood T cell repertoires in COVID-19 (dated by TCRdb to the early 2020s). The protocol used for the library was the immunoSEQ multiplex PCR assay. TCRdb mirrors the immuneACCESS table, restricted to in-frame sequences. Some clones are absent from its copies; in checked studies, under half trace to an unresolved V gene, and the reason for the others is unknown. This sample holds roughly 260,000 clones; about 93% were observed only once. The ten largest account for approximately 2% of the sample. The sequenced material came from PBMCs or T cells enriched from blood (not recorded which). These TCRs come from a woman in her late teens or twenties who had recovered from COVID-19.

This clone was seen once. The chain joins TRBV19 to TRBJ1-6; D is undetermined. The CDR3 has 14 amino acids. Deletions cut 5 bases from V and 0 bases from J, with 5 bases between. Per the germline V gene, CDR1 is LNHDA and CDR2 is SQIVND (reference sequence). Written as DNA, the CDR3 is TGTGCCAGTAGTGAGGGCTCCTATAATTCACCCCTCCACTTT. The encoded protein is CASSEGSYNSPLHF.

The gene calls are TRBV28 and TRBJ1-4; D possibly corresponds to TRBD1 (6 bases). Trimming shortened V by 2 bases and J by 0 bases, and 13 bases separated the two germline ends. The CDR3 runs to 17 residues. In germline, CDR1 is MDHEN, CDR2 SYDVKM. CDR3 residues: CASSLGGGFATNEKLFF. CDR3 nucleotide sequence: TGTGCCAGCAGTTTAGGGGGGGGCTTTGCAACTAATGAAAAACTGTTTTTT.

V usage is TRBV18 and J usage is TRBJ1-4; D may be TRBD1 (5 bases). V was shortened by 0 bases and J by 11 bases, with 16 bases between the two germline ends. CDR3 length: 15 residues. CDR1 is KGHSH, CDR2 LQKENI, per germline. The CDR3 DNA reads as TGTGCCAGCTCACCACCCAACCGCGGGGGAGGGAAACTGTTTTTT. Its translation: CASSPPNRGGGKLFF.

This clone has only a few counts. The J gene is TRBJ2-7, the V gene TRBV4-2, with 9 bases fitting TRBD2. CDR1 LGHNA and CDR2 YNFKEQ come from the germline V gene. CDR3 length: 17 residues. J gave up 3 bases and V 0 bases, and 9 bases lay outside the gene matches. The chain's CDR3 is CASSQEARGGRGYEQYF. For the CDR3, the DNA is TGTGCCAGCAGCCAAGAGGCTAGGGGCGGGAGGGGCTACGAGCAGTACTTC.

The CDR3 region has the DNA TGTGCCAGCAGTGAAGTTCACATGGGACAAGGATACTACGAGCAGTACTTC. Protein sequence: CASSEVHMGQGYYEQYF. The chain combines TRBV6-1 with TRBJ2-7; D is perhaps TRBD1 (6 bases). With 1 base removed from V and 3 bases from J, the gap between germline ends came to 19 bases. The CDR3 contains 17 residues. CDR1 and CDR2 from the germline V gene are MNHNS and SASEGT.

This clone was detected once. The CDR3 spells CSASVENQPQHF. CDR3 bases: TGCAGTGCTAGTGTGGAGAATCAGCCCCAGCATTTT. The V call is TRBV20-1, the J call TRBJ1-5; D gene uncertain. This CDR3 spans 12 amino acids. Germline V CDR1 and CDR2: DFQATT, SNEGSKA (reference sequence). V lost 3 bases, J lost 4 bases, and 7 bases lay in between.

The chain is built from TRBV18 and TRBJ1-4, with unresolved D. This CDR3 contains 13 residues. Between the trimmed V and J ends, which lost 2 bases and 7 bases, there was a span of 8 bases. Germline values: CDR1 KGHSH, CDR2 LQKENI. The DNA of the CDR3 is TGTGCCAGCTCACCAGTCAGGTTTGAAAAACTGTTTTTT. Its protein product is CASSPVRFEKLFF.

The CDR3 bases are TGTGCCAGCAGCCACAGGACAGCCCGAGAGACCCAGTACTTC. Translation: CASSHRTARETQYF. The V call is TRBV6-5, the J call TRBJ2-5; TRBD1 might be the D (6 bases). Germline loops: CDR1 MNHEY, CDR2 SVGAGI. The ends were cut back, 6 bases at V and 4 bases at J, with 15 bases in the middle. This CDR3 is built from 14 residues.

The chain links TRBV4-2 to TRBJ1-1; maybe TRBD1 (5 bases). The ends were cut back, 0 bases at V and 1 base at J, with 6 bases in the middle. Germline loops: CDR1 LGHNA, CDR2 YNFKEQ. The CDR3 is made up of 14 amino acids. The CDR3 region is CASSQDTGNTEAFF. CDR3 in DNA: TGTGCCAGCAGCCAAGATACAGGGAACACTGAAGCTTTCTTT.

The chain couples TRBV18 to TRBJ1-1; TRBD1 matches at 11 bases. With 4 bases clipped from V and 4 bases from J, the junction kept 5 bases outside the gene matches. CDR3 length: 15 amino acids. Germline CDR1 and CDR2: KGHSH and LQKENI. Here the CDR3 reads CASSRWDRGGTEAFF. The CDR3 DNA reads TGTGCCAGCTCACGATGGGACAGGGGGGGCACTGAAGCTTTCTTT.

The rearrangement links TRBV10-3 to TRBJ2-7; 8 nucleotides align to TRBD2. Germline CDR1 ENHRY, CDR2 SYGVKD. This CDR3 spans 14 amino acids. V gave up 2 bases and J gave up 6 bases; unmatched junction bases: 6. The CDR3 spells CAISETSGGVEQYF. CDR3 nucleotides: TGTGCCATCAGTGAGACGTCGGGAGGGGTCGAGCAGTACTTC.

The chain joins TRBV19 to TRBJ2-3; 12 bases are shared with TRBD2. The CDR3 loop spans 16 amino acids. In germline, CDR1 is LNHDA, CDR2 SQIVND (reference sequence). Trimming took 5 bases from V and 4 from J; bases not matched to a gene: 7. In DNA form, the CDR3 reads TGTGCCAGTAGTCCGACTAGCGGGAGTTCCGCAGATACGCAGTATTTT. It codes for CASSPTSGSSADTQYF. Complete variable domain (other parts from reference TRBV19 and TRBJ2-3): DGGITQSPKYLFRKEGQNVTLSCEQNLNHDAMYWYRQDPGQGLRLIYYSQIVNDFQKGDIAEGYSVSREKKESFPLTVTSAQKNPTAFYLCASSPTSGSSADTQYFGPGTRLTVL.

This sequence joins TRBV4-1 and TRBJ1-1; 9 bases map to TRBD1. CDR3 size: 16 residues. Germline CDR1 is MGHRA and CDR2 is YSYEKL. With 1 base clipped from V and 0 bases from J, the junction kept 3 bases outside the gene matches. For the CDR3, the DNA is TGCGCCAGCAGCCAAGTAGGGACAGGGATGAACACTGAAGCTTTCTTT. Protein: CASSQVGTGMNTEAFF.

The chain carries TRBV2 and TRBJ2-4; 9 nucleotides align to TRBD1. Germline V CDR1 and CDR2: SNHLY, FYNNEI. The CDR3 sequence is 17 residues long. Trimming at V came to 0 bases and at J to 5 bases, leaving 8 bases not matched to a gene. The CDR3 bases are TGTGCCAGCAGTGAAGCACGAAACAGGGGGCGCGAAAACATTCAGTACTTC. It translates to CASSEARNRGRENIQYF.

This rearrangement joins TRBV10-3 to TRBJ1-2; D might be TRBD1 (5 bases). Germline V gene data show CDR1 as ENHRY and CDR2 as SYGVKD. CDR3 size: 16 residues. The V gene lost 0 bases and the J gene lost 4 bases, with 15 bases spanning the gap. The CDR3 reads CAISESSLQGSYGYTF. In DNA, the CDR3 is TGTGCCATCAGTGAGTCGAGTTTGCAGGGTAGCTATGGCTACACCTTC.

The V call is TRBV19, the J call TRBJ1-2; 8 bases align to TRBD1. Germline V lookup: CDR1 LNHDA, CDR2 SQIVND (reference sequence). Trimming cost V 3 bases and J 8 bases; bases outside gene matches: 5. This CDR3 region has 13 residues. The CDR3 is CASSMGRGQGYTF. The CDR3 nucleotides are TGTGCCAGTAGTATGGGCAGGGGGCAAGGCTACACCTTC.

The chain uses TRBV6-5 and TRBJ1-2; weak D call: TRBD1 (5 bases). Germline V gives CDR1 MNHEY, CDR2 SVGAGI. Trimming stripped 4 bases from V and 4 bases from J, with 13 bases between. CDR3 length: 14 residues. CDR3 loop: CASSSGLRRYGYTF. The CDR3 region has the DNA TGTGCCAGCAGTTCGGGACTCAGGCGCTATGGCTACACCTTC.

The chain couples TRBV7-9 to TRBJ1-2; 8 positions match TRBD1. This CDR3 is built from 17 residues. J gave up 5 bases and V 4 bases, and 15 bases lay outside the gene matches. Per the germline V gene, CDR1 is SEHNR and CDR2 is FQNEAQ (reference sequence). The CDR3 spells CASSSWPIPGGGYGYTF. CDR3 DNA sequence: TGTGCCAGCAGCTCTTGGCCGATACCAGGGGGCGGGTATGGCTACACCTTC.